This T cell receptor beta chain was obtained from a study of human T cells and chemical hapten exposure. Findings and limits, study-wide: Significantly more large CDR3 similarity clusters arose among expanded TCRs than among controls.

As concerns this clonotype: Its antigen remains unidentified.

The CDR3 sequence is 15 residues long. CDR1 and CDR2 from the germline V gene are SNHLY and FYNNEI. V gave up 7 bases and J gave up 0 bases, with 12 bases separating them. Time point specified: patch test 1, 2 weeks after DPC sensitization. Specified treatment: therapeutic diphenylcyclopropenone sensitization with weekly scalp DPC. TCRdb called the RACE reads again in MiXCR, with one record for every CDR3 protein. The sample includes 150,000 to 200,000 distinct CDR3 sequences, about 14% of them seen just once. The chain carries TRBV2 and TRBJ2-2; D possibly corresponds to TRBD2 (6 bases). The clonotype was recovered from a woman in her 30s with alopecia areata. Some clones in this sample may be carry-over from other donors' samples. The material was whole blood, obtained in connection with sensitization to the hapten diphenylcyclopropenone (DPC). This chain's CDR3 is CASTQGTANTGELFF. CDR3 sequence (DNA): TGTGCCAGCACCCAAGGGACTGCGAACACCGGGGAGCTGTTTTTT.